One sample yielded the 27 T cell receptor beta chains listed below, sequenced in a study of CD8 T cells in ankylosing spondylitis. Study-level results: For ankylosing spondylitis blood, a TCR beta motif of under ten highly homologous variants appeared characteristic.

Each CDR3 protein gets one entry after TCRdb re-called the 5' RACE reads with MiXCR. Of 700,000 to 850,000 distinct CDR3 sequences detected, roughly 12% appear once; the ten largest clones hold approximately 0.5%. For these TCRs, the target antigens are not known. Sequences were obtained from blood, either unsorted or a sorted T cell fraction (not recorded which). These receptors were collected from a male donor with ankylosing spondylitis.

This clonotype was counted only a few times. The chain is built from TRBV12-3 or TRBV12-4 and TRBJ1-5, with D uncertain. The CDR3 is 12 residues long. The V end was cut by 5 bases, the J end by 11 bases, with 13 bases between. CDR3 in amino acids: CASSRSGLAQHF. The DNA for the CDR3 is TGTGCCAGCAGTCGATCAGGTTTGGCCCAGCATTTT.

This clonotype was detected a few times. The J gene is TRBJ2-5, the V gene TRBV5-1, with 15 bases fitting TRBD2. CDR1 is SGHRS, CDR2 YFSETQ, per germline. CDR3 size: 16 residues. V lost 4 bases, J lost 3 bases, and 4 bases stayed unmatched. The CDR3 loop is CASSAGLAGGEETQYF. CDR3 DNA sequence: TGCGCCAGCAGCGCCGGACTAGCGGGAGGGGAAGAGACCCAGTACTTC.

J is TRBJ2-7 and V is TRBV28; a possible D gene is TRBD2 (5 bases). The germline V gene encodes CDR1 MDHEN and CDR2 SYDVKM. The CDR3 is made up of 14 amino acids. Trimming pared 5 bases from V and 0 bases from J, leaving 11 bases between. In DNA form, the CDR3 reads TGTGCCAGCAGTCCAGTGGGAGACTCCTACGAGCAGTACTTC. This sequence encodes CASSPVGDSYEQYF.

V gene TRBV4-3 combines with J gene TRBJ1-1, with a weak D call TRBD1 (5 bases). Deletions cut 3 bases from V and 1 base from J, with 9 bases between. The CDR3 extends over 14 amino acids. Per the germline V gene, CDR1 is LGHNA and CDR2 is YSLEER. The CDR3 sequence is CASSQVDRNTEAFF. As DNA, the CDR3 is TGCGCCAGCAGCCAGGTTGACAGGAACACTGAAGCTTTCTTT.

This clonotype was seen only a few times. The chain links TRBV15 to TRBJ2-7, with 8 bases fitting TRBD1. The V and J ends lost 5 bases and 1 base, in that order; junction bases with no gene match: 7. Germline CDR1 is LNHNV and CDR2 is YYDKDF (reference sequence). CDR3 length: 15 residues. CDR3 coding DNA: TGTGCCACCAGCGTACTGGGACAGGTTTCCTACGAGCAGTACTTC. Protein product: CATSVLGQVSYEQYF. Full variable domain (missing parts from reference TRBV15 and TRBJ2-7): DAMVIQNPRYQVTQFGKPVTLSCSQTLNHNVMYWYQQKSSQAPKLLFHYYDKDFNNEADTPDNFQSRRPNTSFCFLDIRSPGLGDTAMYLCATSVLGQVSYEQYFGPGTRLTVT.

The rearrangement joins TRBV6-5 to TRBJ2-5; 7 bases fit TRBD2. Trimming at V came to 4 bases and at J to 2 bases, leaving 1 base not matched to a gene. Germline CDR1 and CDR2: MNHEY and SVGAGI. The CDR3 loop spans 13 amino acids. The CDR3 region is CASSWTRQETQYF. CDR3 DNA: TGTGCCAGCAGTTGGACTAGACAAGAGACCCAGTACTTC.

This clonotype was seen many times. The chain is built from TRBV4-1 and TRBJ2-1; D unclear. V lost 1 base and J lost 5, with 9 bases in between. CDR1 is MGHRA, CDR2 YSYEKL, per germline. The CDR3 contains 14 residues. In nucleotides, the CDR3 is TGCGCCAGCAGCCAAGTTTGGAGAAACAATGAGCAGTTCTTC. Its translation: CASSQVWRNNEQFF.

The chain's CDR3 is CASDGGYSYEQYF. The CDR3 DNA is TGTGCCAGCGATGGCGGCTACTCCTACGAGCAGTACTTC. The chain combines TRBV6-4 with TRBJ2-7; D remains ambiguous. Looked up from germline, CDR1 is MRHNA and CDR2 is SNTAGT. CDR3 length: 13 amino acids. Trimming pared 8 bases from V and 0 bases from J, leaving 11 bases between.

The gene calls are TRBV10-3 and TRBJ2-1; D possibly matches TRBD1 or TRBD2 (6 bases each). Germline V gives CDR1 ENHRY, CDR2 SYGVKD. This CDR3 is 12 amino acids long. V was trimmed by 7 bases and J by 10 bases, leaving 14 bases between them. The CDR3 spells CAINGGRGEQFF. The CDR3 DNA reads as TGTGCCATCAATGGGGGGCGCGGAGAGCAGTTCTTC.

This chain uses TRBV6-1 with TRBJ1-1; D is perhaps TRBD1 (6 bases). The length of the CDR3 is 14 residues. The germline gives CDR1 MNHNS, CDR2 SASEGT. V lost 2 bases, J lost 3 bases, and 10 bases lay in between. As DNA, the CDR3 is TGTGCCAGCAGTGAACACAGGGTGGACACTGAAGCTTTCTTT. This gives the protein CASSEHRVDTEAFF.

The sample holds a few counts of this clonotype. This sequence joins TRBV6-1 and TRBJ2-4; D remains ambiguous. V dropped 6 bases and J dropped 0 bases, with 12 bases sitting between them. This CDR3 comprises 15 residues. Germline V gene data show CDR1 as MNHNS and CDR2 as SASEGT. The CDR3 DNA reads TGTGCCAGCAGGAGCACCACGGGAGCCAAAAACATTCAGTACTTC. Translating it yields CASRSTTGAKNIQYF.

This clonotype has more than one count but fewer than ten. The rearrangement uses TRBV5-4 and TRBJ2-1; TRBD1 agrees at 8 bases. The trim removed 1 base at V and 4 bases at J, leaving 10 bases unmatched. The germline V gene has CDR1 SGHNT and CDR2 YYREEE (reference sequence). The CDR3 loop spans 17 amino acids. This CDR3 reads CASSLPPTGGDYNEQFF. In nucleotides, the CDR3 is TGTGCCAGCAGCTTGCCCCCTACAGGGGGTGATTACAATGAGCAGTTCTTC. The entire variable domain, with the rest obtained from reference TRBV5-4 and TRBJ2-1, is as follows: ETGVTQSPTHLIKTRGQQVTLRCSSQSGHNTVSWYQQALGQGPQFIFQYYREEENGRGNFPPRFSGLQFPNYSSELNVNALELDDSALYLCASSLPPTGGDYNEQFFGPGTRLTVL.

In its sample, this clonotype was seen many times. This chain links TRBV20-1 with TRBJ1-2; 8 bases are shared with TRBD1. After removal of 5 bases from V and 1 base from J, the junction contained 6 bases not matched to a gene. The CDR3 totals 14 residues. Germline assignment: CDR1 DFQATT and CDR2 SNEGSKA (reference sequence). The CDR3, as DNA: TGCAGTGCTCTTACAGGGGGTGGTAACTATGGCTACACCTTC. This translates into CSALTGGGNYGYTF.

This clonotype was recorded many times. The CDR3 sequence is CASSYSVGELFF. As DNA, the CDR3 is TGTGCCAGCAGTTACTCCGTCGGGGAGCTGTTTTTT. The gene calls are TRBV6-5 and TRBJ2-2; D gene uncertain. Germline V lookup: CDR1 MNHEY, CDR2 SVGAGI. This CDR3 contains 12 residues. V shed 0 bases and J shed 7 bases, with 3 bases lying between them.

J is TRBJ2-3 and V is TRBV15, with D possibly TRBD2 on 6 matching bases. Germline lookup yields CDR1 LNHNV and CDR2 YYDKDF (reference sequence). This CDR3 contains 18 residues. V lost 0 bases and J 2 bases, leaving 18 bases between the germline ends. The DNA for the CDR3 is TGTGCCACCAGCAGAGATCCTAGGAGGGGACGACTCACAGATACGCAGTATTTT. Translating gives CATSRDPRRGRLTDTQYF. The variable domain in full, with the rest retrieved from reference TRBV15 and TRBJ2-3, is DAMVIQNPRYQVTQFGKPVTLSCSQTLNHNVMYWYQQKSSQAPKLLFHYYDKDFNNEADTPDNFQSRRPNTSFCFLDIRSPGLGDTAMYLCATSRDPRRGRLTDTQYFGPGTRLTVL.

The CDR3 is CAISVIAGSNEQFF. The DNA of the CDR3 is TGTGCCATCAGTGTTATAGCGGGAAGCAATGAGCAGTTCTTC. The chain has TRBV10-3 and TRBJ2-1; 8 bases are shared with TRBD2. Germline V gene lookup returns CDR1 ENHRY and CDR2 SYGVKD. This CDR3 region has 14 residues. V trimming: 4 bases; J trimming: 6 bases; junction bases outside the gene matches: 5.

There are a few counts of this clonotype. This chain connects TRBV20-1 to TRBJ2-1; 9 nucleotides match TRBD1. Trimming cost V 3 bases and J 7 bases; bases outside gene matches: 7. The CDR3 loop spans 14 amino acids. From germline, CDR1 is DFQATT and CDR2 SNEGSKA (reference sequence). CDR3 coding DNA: TGCAGTGCTAGTAAGGGACAGGGTCCTAATGAGCAGTTCTTC. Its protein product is CSASKGQGPNEQFF.

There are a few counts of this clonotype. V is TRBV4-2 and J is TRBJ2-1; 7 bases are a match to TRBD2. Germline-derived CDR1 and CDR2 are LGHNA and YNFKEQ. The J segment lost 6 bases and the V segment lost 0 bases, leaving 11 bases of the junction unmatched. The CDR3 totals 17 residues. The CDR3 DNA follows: TGTGCCAGCAGCCAAGATGTGGGGGAGGGCCGGGGCAATGAGCAGTTCTTC. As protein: CASSQDVGEGRGNEQFF.

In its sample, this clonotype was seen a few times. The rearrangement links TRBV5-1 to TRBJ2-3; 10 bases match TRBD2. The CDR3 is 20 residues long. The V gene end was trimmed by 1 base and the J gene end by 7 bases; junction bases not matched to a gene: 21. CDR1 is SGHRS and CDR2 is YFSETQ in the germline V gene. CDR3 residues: CASSLRLETSGPSVVNTQYF. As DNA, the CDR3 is TGCGCCAGCAGCTTGAGGCTTGAGACTAGCGGGCCCTCAGTGGTGAATACGCAGTATTTT.

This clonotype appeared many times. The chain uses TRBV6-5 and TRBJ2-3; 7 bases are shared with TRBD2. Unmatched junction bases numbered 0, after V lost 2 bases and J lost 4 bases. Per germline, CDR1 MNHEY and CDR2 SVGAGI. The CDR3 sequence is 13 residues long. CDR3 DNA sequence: TGTGCCAGCAGTTACGGGGGGGCAGATACGCAGTATTTT. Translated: CASSYGGADTQYF.

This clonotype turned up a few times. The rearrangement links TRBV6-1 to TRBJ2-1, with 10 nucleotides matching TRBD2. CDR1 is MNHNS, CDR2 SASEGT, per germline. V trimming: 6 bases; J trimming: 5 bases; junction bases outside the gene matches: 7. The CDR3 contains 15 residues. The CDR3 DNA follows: TGTGCCAGCAGACGACTAGCGGGCGGTAACAATGAGCAGTTCTTC. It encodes CASRRLAGGNNEQFF.

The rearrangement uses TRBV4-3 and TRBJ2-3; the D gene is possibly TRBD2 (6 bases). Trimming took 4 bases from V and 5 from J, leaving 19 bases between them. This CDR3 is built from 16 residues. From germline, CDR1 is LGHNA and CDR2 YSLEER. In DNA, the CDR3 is TGCGCCAGCAGCCGGTCCGTGGCGGGGTCCGGAGATACGCAGTATTTT. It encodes CASSRSVAGSGDTQYF.

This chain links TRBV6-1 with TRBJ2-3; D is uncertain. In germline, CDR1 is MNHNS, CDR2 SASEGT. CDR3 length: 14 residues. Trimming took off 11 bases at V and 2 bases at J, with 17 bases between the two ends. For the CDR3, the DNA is TGTGCCGTCCGGAGCCAGTCCGCCACAGATACGCAGTATTTT. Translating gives CAVRSQSATDTQYF.

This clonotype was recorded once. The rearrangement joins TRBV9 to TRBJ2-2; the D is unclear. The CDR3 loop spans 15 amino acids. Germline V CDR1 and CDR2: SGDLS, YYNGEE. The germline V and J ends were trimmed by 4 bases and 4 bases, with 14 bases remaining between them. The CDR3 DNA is TGTGCCAGCAGCCTCTCTGGGTTCATCACCGGGGAGCTGTTTTTT. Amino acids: CASSLSGFITGELFF.

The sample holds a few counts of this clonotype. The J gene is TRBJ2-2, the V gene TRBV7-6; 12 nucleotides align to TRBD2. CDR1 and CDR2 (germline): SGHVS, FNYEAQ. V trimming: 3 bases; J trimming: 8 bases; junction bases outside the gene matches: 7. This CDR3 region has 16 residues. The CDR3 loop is CASSLTSGRMAGELFF. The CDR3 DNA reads TGTGCCAGCAGCTTGACTAGCGGGAGAATGGCAGGGGAGCTGTTTTTT.

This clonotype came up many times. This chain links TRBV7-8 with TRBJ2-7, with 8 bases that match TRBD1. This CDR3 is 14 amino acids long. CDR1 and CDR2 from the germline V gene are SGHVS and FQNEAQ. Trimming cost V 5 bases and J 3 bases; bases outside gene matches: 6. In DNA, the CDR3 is TGTGCCAGCAGCCGGACAGGGATTCTCTACGAGCAGTACTTC. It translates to CASSRTGILYEQYF.

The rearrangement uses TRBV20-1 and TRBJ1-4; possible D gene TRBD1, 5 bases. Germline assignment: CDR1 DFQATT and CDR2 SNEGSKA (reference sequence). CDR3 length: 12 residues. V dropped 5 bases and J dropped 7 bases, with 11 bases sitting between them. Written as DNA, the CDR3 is TGCAGTGCTCGGTCAGGGTTTGAAAAACTGTTTTTT. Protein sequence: CSARSGFEKLFF.